Below, 5 T cell receptor beta chains from the same sample are listed, as sequenced in a study of T cell responses to AZD1222 COVID-19 vaccine. The assay was immunoSEQ multiplex PCR, and TCRdb's table has in-frame clones only and misses some. The table includes tens of thousands of clones, approximately 88% detected once. The starting material was peripheral blood, obtained 28 days after the second dose of the MenACWY control vaccine. The receptors derive from an adult who received the MenACWY meningococcal vaccine as a control.

There are a few counts of this clone. The chain links TRBV20-1 to TRBJ2-5; the D is unclear. Looked up from germline, CDR1 is DFQATT and CDR2 is SNEGSKA (reference sequence). Trimming cost V 5 bases and J 7 bases, with 11 bases left between them. The CDR3 extends over 11 amino acids. CDR3 DNA: TGCAGTGCTTCTACGGACCGGACCCAGTACTTC. This encodes CSASTDRTQYF.

The V call is TRBV27, the J call TRBJ1-6; TRBD1 agrees at 7 bases. J was trimmed by 6 bases and V by 2 bases; bases with no gene match: 1. The CDR3 length is 14 residues. CDR1 is MNHEY, CDR2 SMNVEV, per germline (reference sequence). The CDR3 sequence is CASSLPGGNSPLHF. As DNA, the CDR3 is TGTGCCAGCAGTTTACCAGGGGGTAATTCACCCCTCCACTTT.

This clone was detected only once. CDR3 sequence: CASRGLNTEAFF. In nucleotides, the CDR3 is TGTGCCAGCAGGGGGTTGAACACTGAAGCTTTCTTT. The rearrangement links TRBV5-6 to TRBJ1-1; the D is unclear. The V and J ends lost 5 bases and 0 bases respectively, with 5 bases between them. CDR1 and CDR2 (germline): SGHDT, YYEEEE. The CDR3 extends over 12 amino acids.

J is TRBJ1-6 and V is TRBV7-9; D is ambiguous. Germline V CDR1 and CDR2: SEHNR, FQNEAQ (reference sequence). Trimming removed 1 base from V and 8 bases from J, with 12 bases in between. The CDR3 totals 15 residues. The CDR3 sequence is CASSLGAGLDSPLHF. For the CDR3, the DNA is TGTGCCAGCAGCTTAGGGGCGGGCTTGGATTCACCCCTCCACTTT.

This clone is a singleton in its sample. The chain uses TRBV19 and TRBJ1-2; 8 bases align to TRBD1. With 3 bases clipped from V and 5 bases from J, the junction kept 8 bases outside the gene matches. Germline lookup yields CDR1 LNHDA and CDR2 SQIVND (reference sequence). The CDR3 totals 15 residues. CDR3 amino acids: CASSILDRGGYGYTF. The CDR3 bases are TGTGCCAGTAGTATCCTCGACAGGGGCGGATATGGCTACACCTTC. The full variable domain, in which reference TRBV19 and TRBJ1-2 provide the parts outside the CDR3, is DGGITQSPKYLFRKEGQNVTLSCEQNLNHDAMYWYRQDPGQGLRLIYYSQIVNDFQKGDIAEGYSVSREKKESFPLTVTSAQKNPTAFYLCASSILDRGGYGYTFGSGTRLTVV.